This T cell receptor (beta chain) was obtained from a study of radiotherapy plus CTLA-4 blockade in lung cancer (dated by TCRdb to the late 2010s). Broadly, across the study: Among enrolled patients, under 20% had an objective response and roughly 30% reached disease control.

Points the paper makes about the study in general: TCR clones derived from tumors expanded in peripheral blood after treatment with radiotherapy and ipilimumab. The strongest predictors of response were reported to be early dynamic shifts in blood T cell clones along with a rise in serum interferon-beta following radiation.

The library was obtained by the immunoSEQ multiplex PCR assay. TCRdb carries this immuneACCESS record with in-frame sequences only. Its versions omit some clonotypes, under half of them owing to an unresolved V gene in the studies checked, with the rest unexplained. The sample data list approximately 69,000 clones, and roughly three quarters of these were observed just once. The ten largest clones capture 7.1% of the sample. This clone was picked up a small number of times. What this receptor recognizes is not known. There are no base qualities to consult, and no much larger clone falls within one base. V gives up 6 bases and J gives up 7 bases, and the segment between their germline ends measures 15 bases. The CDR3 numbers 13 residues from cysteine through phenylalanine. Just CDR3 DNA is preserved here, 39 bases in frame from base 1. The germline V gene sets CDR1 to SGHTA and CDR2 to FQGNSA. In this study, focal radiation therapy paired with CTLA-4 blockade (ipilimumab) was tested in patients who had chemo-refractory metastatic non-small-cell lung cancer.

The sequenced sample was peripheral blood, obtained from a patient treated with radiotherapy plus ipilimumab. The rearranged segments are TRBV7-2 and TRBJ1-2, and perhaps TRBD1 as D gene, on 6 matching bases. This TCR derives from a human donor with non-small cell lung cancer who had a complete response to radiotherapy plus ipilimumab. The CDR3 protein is CASSTDRRVGYTF. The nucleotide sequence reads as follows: TGTGCCAGCAGTACCGACAGGCGGGTTGGCTACACCTTC. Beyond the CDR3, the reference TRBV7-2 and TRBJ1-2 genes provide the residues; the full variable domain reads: GAGVSQSPSNKVTEKGKDVELRCDPISGHTALYWYRQSLGQGLEFLIYFQGNSAPDKSGLPSDRFSAERTGGSVSTLTIQRTQQEDSAVYLCASSTDRRVGYTFGSGTRLTVV.